This T cell receptor beta chain was documented in a study of OX40 agonist ivuxolimab in advanced cancers. Germline V lookup: CDR1 ENHRY, CDR2 SYGVKD. The CDR3 is 16 residues long. The V and J ends lost 11 bases and 7 bases, in that order; junction bases with no gene match: 18. Turning to this clone: Its antigen is still unknown.

General observations from the study: Undetermined was the antigen specificity of the expanded peripheral T cells. CD4+ T cells averaged fewer expanded clones than CD8+ T cells. The study observed clonal expansion of CD4+ and CD8+ blood T cells by week 6 at 0.1 to 3.0 mg/kg.

The table came from immunoSEQ multiplex PCR; TCRdb's copy has only in-frame clones and leaves some out. Of over 40,000 clones listed, around nine tenths are singletons. This sequence originates from an adult with an advanced solid tumor such as melanoma, head and neck, liver or kidney cancer. The sequencing here drew on CD4+ or CD8+ T cells sorted from blood, taken in a trial of the OX40 agonist ivuxolimab. The chain couples TRBV10-3 to TRBJ2-1; 9 bases map to TRBD1. DNA for the CDR3: TGTGCCTCACGGACAGGGGAAGGGTGGAGGGGTAATGAGCAGTTCTTC. Residues: CASRTGEGWRGNEQFF.